Shown below are 10 T cell receptor beta chains from a single sample sequenced in a study of T-cell reconstitution after alpha-beta-depleted transplantation in children. Preparation of the TCRbeta library involved a method that used unique molecular identifiers. TCRdb re-analysed the PCR reads in MiXCR, keeping a single row per CDR3 protein. The table lists 450,000 to 600,000 distinct CDR3 sequences, approximately 20% of them singletons, with less than 4% in the top ten. Source: PBMCs from the stem cell graft donor, taken from the stem cell graft. These receptors were collected from a human donor who donated a stem cell graft to a child with acute lymphoblastic leukemia.

The chain employs TRBV20-1 and TRBJ2-7; D not certain. Germline V gene data show CDR1 as DFQATT and CDR2 as SNEGSKA (reference sequence). This CDR3 is built from 16 residues. With 3 bases removed from V and 3 bases from J, the gap between germline ends came to 21 bases. Here the CDR3 DNA reads TGCAGTGCTAGTGCTCTTTACTGGAGTTCGAGCTACGAGCAGTACTTC. As protein: CSASALYWSSSYEQYF.

This clonotype has more than one count but fewer than ten. The chain combines TRBV27 with TRBJ2-2; 9 nucleotides line up with TRBD1. The J segment lost 3 bases and the V segment lost 1 base, leaving 0 bases of the junction unmatched. The germline V gene encodes CDR1 MNHEY and CDR2 SMNVEV (reference sequence). CDR3 length equals 15 residues. CDR3 region: CASSLWDRDTGELFF. The CDR3 DNA follows: TGTGCCAGCAGTTTATGGGACAGGGACACCGGGGAGCTGTTTTTT.

The chain is built from TRBV20-1 and TRBJ2-2, with D maybe TRBD1 (5 bases). CDR1 and CDR2 from the germline V gene are DFQATT and SNEGSKA (reference sequence). This CDR3 is built from 17 residues. V was pared by 6 bases and J by 5 bases, with 25 bases between. The CDR3 nucleotides read TGCAGTGCGAGTCCTAGACAGACCTTAAGGGCGACCGGGGAGCTGTTTTTT. This encodes CSASPRQTLRATGELFF.

This chain uses TRBV5-1 with TRBJ2-2; D unclear. V was clipped by 3 bases and J by 1 base, with 13 bases between them. This CDR3 comprises 16 residues. CDR1 is SGHRS and CDR2 is YFSETQ in the germline V gene. The CDR3 loop reads CASSSNPTGNTGELFF. The CDR3 bases are TGCGCCAGCAGCTCTAACCCCACGGGGAACACCGGGGAGCTGTTTTTT.

A few counts support this clonotype. The V call is TRBV9, the J call TRBJ1-3; 7 bases map to TRBD1. This CDR3 comprises 16 residues. CDR1 and CDR2 (germline): SGDLS, YYNGEE. V lost 2 bases to trimming and J lost 3 bases; unmatched junction nucleotides: 8. In DNA form, the CDR3 reads TGTGCCAGCAGCGTTGGGACAGAGCTCTTTGGAAACACCATATATTTT. Translation: CASSVGTELFGNTIYF.

The genes are TRBV7-6 and TRBJ1-2; D is possibly TRBD1 (5 bases). The CDR3 has 13 residues. Between the trimmed V and J ends, which lost 5 bases and 9 bases, there was a span of 16 bases. CDR1 is SGHVS and CDR2 is FNYEAQ in the germline V gene. Here the CDR3 reads CASSPGPSERYTF. CDR3 nucleotides: TGTGCCAGCAGCCCGGGACCCTCAGAGCGCTACACCTTC.

The chain joins TRBV29-1 to TRBJ2-7; 7 nucleotides agree with TRBD1. The germline CDR1 and CDR2 sequences are SQVTM and ANQGSEA. With V trimmed by 0 bases and J by 2 bases, 4 bases remained unmatched. This CDR3 spans 14 amino acids. The CDR3 sequence: CSVEDQQGTYEQYF. Written as DNA, the CDR3 is TGCAGCGTTGAAGATCAACAGGGGACCTACGAGCAGTACTTC.

This clonotype was counted a few times. The chain recombines TRBV6-5 with TRBJ2-5; D not certain. The CDR3 spans 14 residues. Germline V CDR1 and CDR2: MNHEY, SVGAGI. Trimming cost V 0 bases and J 2 bases, with 7 bases left between them. Here the CDR3 reads CASSYSRTQETQYF. The CDR3 DNA is TGTGCCAGCAGTTACTCGAGAACACAAGAGACCCAGTACTTC.

The chain uses TRBV7-6 and TRBJ2-3; TRBD2 aligns across 13 bases. Germline CDR1 SGHVS, CDR2 FNYEAQ. The trim removed 5 bases at V and 6 bases at J, leaving 8 bases unmatched. The CDR3 covers 16 residues. DNA for the CDR3: TGTGCCAGCAGCCAAGGACTAGCGGGAGACTTCGATACGCAGTATTTT. Protein sequence: CASSQGLAGDFDTQYF.

V is TRBV2 and J is TRBJ2-1, with 10 bases matching TRBD2. The germline V gene has CDR1 SNHLY and CDR2 FYNNEI. Trimming took 11 bases from V and 6 from J; bases not matched to a gene: 7. The CDR3 has 13 amino acids. CDR3 region: CAQRTSGFNEQFF. DNA for the CDR3: TGTGCCCAACGGACTAGCGGATTCAATGAGCAGTTCTTC. Supplemented by reference TRBV2 and TRBJ2-1, the full variable domain reads EPEVTQTPSHQVTQMGQEVILRCVPISNHLYFYWYRQILGQKVEFLVSFYNNEISEKSEIFDDQFSVERPDGSNFTLKIRSTKLEDSAMYFCAQRTSGFNEQFFGPGTRLTVL.